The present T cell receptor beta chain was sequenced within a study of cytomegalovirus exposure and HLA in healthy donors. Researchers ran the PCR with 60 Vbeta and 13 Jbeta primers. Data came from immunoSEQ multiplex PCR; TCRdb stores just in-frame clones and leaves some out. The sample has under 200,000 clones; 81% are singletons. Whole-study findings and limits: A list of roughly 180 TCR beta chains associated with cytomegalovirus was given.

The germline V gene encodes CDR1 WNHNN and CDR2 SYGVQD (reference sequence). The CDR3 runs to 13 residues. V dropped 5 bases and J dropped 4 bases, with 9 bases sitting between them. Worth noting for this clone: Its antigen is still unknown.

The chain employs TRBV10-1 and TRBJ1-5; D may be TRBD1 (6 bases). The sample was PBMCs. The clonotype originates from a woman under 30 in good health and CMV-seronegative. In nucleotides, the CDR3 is TGCGCCAGCAGTTCCACAGGGAATCAGCCCCAGCATTTT. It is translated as CASSSTGNQPQHF.